This passage covers 26 T cell receptor beta chains from one sample sequenced in a study of shared clonotypes between healthy human individuals. Using immunoSEQ multiplex PCR, the repertoire was profiled, and TCRdb retains in-frame clones only, with some absent. The table lists millions of clones, 95% of them singletons. Specimen: naive CD4+ T cells sorted from blood. Subset here: CD45RA+ positively selected. Source of these receptors: a man between 18 and 35 years old in good health.

The V and J genes are TRBV6-1 and TRBJ2-7; 8 bases map to TRBD1. The CDR3 has 14 residues. Germline-derived CDR1 and CDR2 are MNHNS and SASEGT. Germline trimming cut 6 bases from V and 1 base from J; bases unmatched to any gene: 5. The CDR3: CASRRTGNSYEQYF. CDR3 nucleotide sequence: TGTGCCAGCAGGAGGACAGGGAATTCCTACGAGCAGTACTTC.

The CDR3 coding sequence is TGTGCCAGCAGTCCGGGACGGATTAATTCACCCCTCCACTTT. This translates into CASSPGRINSPLHF. This rearrangement joins TRBV6-5 to TRBJ1-6; D possibly corresponds to TRBD1 (5 bases). Looked up from germline, CDR1 is MNHEY and CDR2 is SVGAGI. The CDR3 is made up of 14 amino acids. V was trimmed by 5 bases and J by 6 bases, leaving 11 bases between them.

The rearrangement links TRBV7-2 to TRBJ2-5; no firm D call. Trimming shortened V by 3 bases and J by 5 bases, and 10 bases separated the two germline ends. There are 13 residues in the CDR3. The V gene's germline CDR1 is SGHTA and CDR2 FQGNSA. The CDR3 nucleotides read TGTGCCAGCAGCTTTGTAGGAGTGGAGACCCAGTACTTC. Its translation: CASSFVGVETQYF.

The V and J genes are TRBV5-1 and TRBJ1-1, with 9 bases lining up with TRBD1. Germline CDR1 SGHRS, CDR2 YFSETQ. The CDR3 totals 16 residues. V shed 0 bases and J 4 bases; nucleotides not matched to a gene: 7. This CDR3 reads CASSLAGTGKGTEAFF. As DNA, the CDR3 is TGCGCCAGCAGCTTGGCTGGGACAGGGAAAGGCACTGAAGCTTTCTTT.

This chain uses TRBV5-6 with TRBJ1-2, with 7 bases matching TRBD1. From germline, CDR1 is SGHDT and CDR2 YYEEEE. J gave up 3 bases and V 4 bases, and 12 bases lay outside the gene matches. The CDR3 is 16 amino acids. The CDR3 coding sequence is TGTGCCAGCAGCCCGGTACTAGGACAGGTCGACTATGGCTACACCTTC. Translating it yields CASSPVLGQVDYGYTF.

The V gene is TRBV18, the J gene TRBJ1-2; TRBD1 agrees at 9 bases. Germline lookup yields CDR1 KGHSH and CDR2 LQKENI. The CDR3 sequence is 14 residues long. The J segment lost 4 bases and the V segment lost 6 bases, leaving 6 bases of the junction unmatched. The CDR3 here is CASSPDRGFYGYTF. The CDR3 DNA is TGTGCCAGCTCTCCGGACAGGGGATTCTATGGCTACACCTTC.

Regarding this clone: Other nucleotide sequences in the sample specify the same CDR3. The J gene is TRBJ2-5, the V gene TRBV5-4; the D gene is possibly TRBD2 (5 bases). The V end lost 4 bases, the J end lost 1 base, and 11 bases lay between the germline ends. The CDR3 sequence is 14 residues long. Germline CDR1 SGHNT, CDR2 YYREEE (reference sequence). CDR3 amino acids: CASSLGLGQETQYF. CDR3 DNA: TGTGCCAGCAGCCTAGGACTTGGCCAAGAGACCCAGTACTTC.

The V and J genes are TRBV19 and TRBJ1-6, with 7 bases matching TRBD1. The CDR3 covers 14 residues. CDR1 LNHDA and CDR2 SQIVND come from the germline V gene (reference sequence). Unmatched junction bases numbered 9, after V lost 7 bases and J lost 9 bases. The CDR3 nucleotides read TGTGCCAGTACCAAACAGTACAGGGGTTCACCCCTCCACTTT. Amino acid sequence: CASTKQYRGSPLHF.

The J gene is TRBJ2-6, the V gene TRBV5-6; D may be TRBD1 (5 bases). The CDR3 is 19 amino acids. Trimming pared 0 bases from V and 0 bases from J, leaving 16 bases between. CDR1 is SGHDT and CDR2 is YYEEEE in the germline V gene. The CDR3 region has the DNA TGTGCCAGCAGCTTGGTACCAGGGCCGTATACCTCTGGGGCCAACGTCCTGACTTTC. Amino acid sequence: CASSLVPGPYTSGANVLTF.

This chain connects TRBV25-1 to TRBJ2-1; 8 bases are shared with TRBD1. CDR1 is MGHDK, CDR2 SYGVNS, per germline. CDR3 length: 15 amino acids. The V segment lost 3 bases and the J segment 7 bases; nucleotides outside the gene matches: 8. CDR3: CASSDRQGKRNEQFF. Here the CDR3 DNA reads TGTGCCAGCAGTGATCGACAGGGGAAACGGAATGAGCAGTTCTTC.

The rearrangement uses TRBV4-3 and TRBJ2-7, with D hard to call. Germline CDR1 reads LGHNA; CDR2 reads YSLEER. V was shortened by 0 bases and J by 4 bases, with 7 bases between the two germline ends. The CDR3 runs 13 residues. The CDR3 DNA follows: TGCGCCAGCAGCCAAGATCTTAAGTACGAGCAGTACTTC. Its translation is CASSQDLKYEQYF.

The gene calls are TRBV27 and TRBJ2-7; D call uncertain. The germline V and J ends were trimmed by 1 base and 6 bases, with 7 bases remaining between them. Germline V gene data show CDR1 as MNHEY and CDR2 as SMNVEV (reference sequence). The CDR3 totals 12 residues. The CDR3 region has the DNA TGTGCCAGCAGTTTATATGGGCGCGAGCAGTACTTC. Protein sequence: CASSLYGREQYF.

The genes are TRBV13 and TRBJ2-7; D call uncertain. CDR1 is PRHDT, CDR2 FYEKMQ, per germline (reference sequence). The CDR3 contains 14 residues. V was cut by 4 bases and J by 1 base, with 11 bases left in between. The CDR3 region has the DNA TGTGCCAGCAGCTACGGGCCCTCTTCCTACGAGCAGTACTTC. The encoded protein is CASSYGPSSYEQYF.

This sequence joins TRBV7-6 and TRBJ2-5; no firm D call. Germline CDR1 is SGHVS and CDR2 is FNYEAQ. The ends were cut back, 5 bases at V and 5 bases at J, with 24 bases in the middle. This CDR3 is built from 17 residues. The CDR3 DNA is TGTGCCAGCAGCGATCTAGATATAGAGAATCTTGGCGAGACCCAGTACTTC. Protein: CASSDLDIENLGETQYF.

V is TRBV10-3 and J is TRBJ2-7, with D perhaps TRBD2 (5 bases). Germline CDR1 and CDR2: ENHRY and SYGVKD. Between the trimmed V and J ends, which lost 3 bases and 2 bases, there was a span of 20 bases. There are 17 residues in the CDR3. The DNA of the CDR3 is TGTGCCATCAGTGAAGAGCGGAACATAGTATTAACCTACGAGCAGTACTTC. Translated, it gives CAISEERNIVLTYEQYF.

The V gene is TRBV4-3, the J gene TRBJ2-2, with D perhaps assigned TRBD1 or TRBD2 (5 bases each). The CDR3 runs 16 residues. Germline assignment: CDR1 LGHNA and CDR2 YSLEER. The germline V and J ends were trimmed by 0 bases and 3 bases, with 11 bases remaining between them. For the CDR3, the DNA is TGCGCCAGCAGCCAAGAAGGGGACGGGTACACCGGGGAGCTGTTTTTT. This codes for CASSQEGDGYTGELFF.

The chain recombines TRBV4-2 with TRBJ1-3; D ambiguous. CDR1 is LGHNA, CDR2 YNFKEQ, per germline. The length of the CDR3 is 16 residues. V gave up 1 base and J gave up 0 bases, with 10 bases separating them. The CDR3: CASSQVGGSSGNTIYF. The CDR3 bases are TGTGCCAGCAGCCAAGTCGGCGGGAGCTCTGGAAACACCATATATTTT.

This sequence joins TRBV5-1 and TRBJ2-2, with 7 bases that match TRBD1. This CDR3 spans 15 amino acids. The germline gives CDR1 SGHRS, CDR2 YFSETQ. V lost 4 bases to trimming and J lost 2 bases; unmatched junction nucleotides: 5. The CDR3 sequence is CASSARQGNTGELFF. DNA for the CDR3: TGCGCCAGCAGCGCCCGACAGGGCAACACCGGGGAGCTGTTTTTT.

V and J are TRBV18 and TRBJ2-7; the match to TRBD2 covers 8 bases. Per germline, CDR1 KGHSH and CDR2 LQKENI. With 6 bases clipped from V and 6 bases from J, the junction kept 16 bases outside the gene matches. The CDR3 length is 16 residues. In DNA form, the CDR3 reads TGTGCCAGCTCGTTTTCAGTCAATCCCCGGGGGGGCGAGCAGTACTTC. Its translation: CASSFSVNPRGGEQYF.

The chain uses TRBV7-2 and TRBJ2-1; D perhaps matches TRBD2 (5 bases). Between the trimmed V and J ends, which lost 3 bases and 2 bases, there was a span of 11 bases. Germline assignment: CDR1 SGHTA and CDR2 FQGNSA. The CDR3 runs to 15 residues. CDR3 nucleotides: TGTGCCAGCAGCTTGGCCCTGGGAGCCTACAATGAGCAGTTCTTC. Its translation is CASSLALGAYNEQFF.

The chain combines TRBV5-1 with TRBJ2-5; D not resolved. V lost 1 base and J lost 0, with 19 bases in between. This CDR3 spans 18 amino acids. Germline CDR1 SGHRS, CDR2 YFSETQ. The CDR3 sequence: CASSLNPPIARYQETQYF. The CDR3 DNA reads TGCGCCAGCAGCTTGAACCCCCCTATCGCACGGTACCAAGAGACCCAGTACTTC. Based on the CDR3 plus reference TRBV5-1 and TRBJ2-5, the full variable domain is KAGVTQTPRYLIKTRGQQVTLSCSPISGHRSVSWYQQTPGQGLQFLFEYFSETQRNKGNFPGRFSGRQFSNSRSEMNVSTLELGDSALYLCASSLNPPIARYQETQYFGPGTRLLVL.

The chain couples TRBV5-6 to TRBJ1-6, with TRBD1 as a possible D gene (6 bases). From germline, CDR1 is SGHDT and CDR2 YYEEEE. Trimming took 4 bases from V and 7 from J, leaving 18 bases between them. This CDR3 is built from 16 residues. The CDR3 DNA reads TGTGCCAGCAGCGGGAACCAGGGGCGCTTAAATTCACCCCTCCACTTT. It yields the protein CASSGNQGRLNSPLHF.

DNA for the CDR3: TGTGCCAGCAGACCGGGGGACAGGGAGTACGAGCAGTACTTC. Translated, it gives CASRPGDREYEQYF. The chain carries TRBV21-1 and TRBJ2-7; the table calls TRBD1, which could not be checked here. TRBV21-1 is recorded as a pseudogene. This CDR3 spans 14 amino acids.

The chain carries TRBV14 and TRBJ2-7; D remains unclear. Trimming stripped 3 bases from V and 4 bases from J, with 16 bases between. CDR3 size: 15 residues. Germline CDR1 SGHDN, CDR2 FVKESK. The CDR3 region is CASSQKSESRYEQYF. The CDR3 coding sequence is TGTGCCAGCAGCCAGAAGTCGGAGTCCAGGTACGAGCAGTACTTC. The variable domain in full, completed from reference TRBV14 and TRBJ2-7, reads EAGVTQFPSHSVIEKGQTVTLRCDPISGHDNLYWYRRVMGKEIKFLLHFVKESKQDESGMPNNRFLAERTGGTYSTLKVQPAELEDSGVYFCASSQKSESRYEQYFGPGTRLTVT.

The V call is TRBV6-5, the J call TRBJ1-4; a weak D match, TRBD1 (5 bases). The germline V gene encodes CDR1 MNHEY and CDR2 SVGAGI. The ends were cut back, 3 bases at V and 8 bases at J, with 10 bases in the middle. The CDR3 totals 13 residues. The CDR3 region is CASSYRGEEKLFF. The DNA of the CDR3 is TGTGCCAGCAGTTATCGGGGGGAAGAAAAACTGTTTTTT.

The genes are TRBV18 and TRBJ1-4; D not certain. Germline V lookup: CDR1 KGHSH, CDR2 LQKENI. This CDR3 has 13 residues. Between the trimmed V and J ends, which lost 1 base and 5 bases, there was a span of 5 bases. The CDR3, as DNA: TGTGCCAGCTCACCACGGGGAAATGAAAAACTGTTTTTT. Translating gives CASSPRGNEKLFF.